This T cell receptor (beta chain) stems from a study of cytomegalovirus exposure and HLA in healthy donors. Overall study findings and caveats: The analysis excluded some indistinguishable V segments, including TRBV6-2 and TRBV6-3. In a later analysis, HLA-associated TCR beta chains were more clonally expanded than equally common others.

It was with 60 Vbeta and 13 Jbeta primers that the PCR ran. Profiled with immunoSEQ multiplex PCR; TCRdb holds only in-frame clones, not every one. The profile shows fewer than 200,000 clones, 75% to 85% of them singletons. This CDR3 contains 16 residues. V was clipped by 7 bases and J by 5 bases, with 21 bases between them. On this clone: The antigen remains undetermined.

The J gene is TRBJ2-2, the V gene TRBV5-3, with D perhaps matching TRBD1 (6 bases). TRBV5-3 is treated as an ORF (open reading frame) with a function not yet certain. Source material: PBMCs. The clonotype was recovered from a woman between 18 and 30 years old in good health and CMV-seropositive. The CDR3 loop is CARVSRSSQGTGELFF. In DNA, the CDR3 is TGTGCCAGAGTGTCACGGAGCAGCCAGGGGACCGGGGAGCTGTTTTTT.